The entry below gives a single TCR beta chain sequence along with its context. Its antigen is not identified. The sample originates from a study of T-cell reconstitution after alpha-beta-depleted transplantation in children. Study conclusions and caveats: Among T cells one year after transplant, newly produced cells accounted for most counts and diversity. Roughly two months post-transplant, alpha-beta T cells reportedly originated from several hundred graft clones that had expanded. The high TCRbeta diversity at day 60 in some patients came from surviving recipient T cells and thymic progenitors.

Germline assignment: CDR1 GTSNPN and CDR2 SVGIG (reference sequence). The length of the CDR3 is 14 residues. V was clipped by 0 bases and J by 6 bases, with 12 bases between them. Unique molecular identifiers were built into the TCRbeta library. TCRdb processed the PCR reads anew with MiXCR; each CDR3 protein has one entry. Seen here are roughly 500,000 distinct CDR3 sequences, about 10% observed once, and the top ten hold about 2%. The TCR originated in a child between 2 and 9 years old with inherited bone marrow failure, due to receive a stem cell transplant. This chain links TRBV30 with TRBJ1-5, with no clear D. The sequences come from PBMCs, collected before TCRalphabeta/CD19-depleted stem cell transplant. CDR3 DNA: TGTGCCTGGAGTGTAACCCTACGAGGTCAGCCCCAGCATTTT. The encoded protein is CAWSVTLRGQPQHF.